The 15 T cell receptor beta chains below were found in one sample sequenced in a study of blood T cell repertoires in COVID-19. Assay: immunoSEQ multiplex PCR; the TCRdb copy retains only in-frame clones and omits some. The data show 100,000 to 110,000 clones, with 85% seen just once and roughly 12% held by the top ten. Input material: peripheral blood. The receptors here all came from a man in his fifties with active or convalescent COVID-19.

The chain carries TRBV19 and TRBJ1-1; D not certain. The CDR3 spans 13 residues. The germline gives CDR1 LNHDA, CDR2 SQIVND (reference sequence). V was shortened by 7 bases and J by 2 bases, with 11 bases between the two germline ends. CDR3: CASTSRANTEAFF. The CDR3 region has the DNA TGTGCCAGTACCTCTCGAGCTAACACTGAAGCTTTCTTT.

The gene calls are TRBV6-5 and TRBJ2-5, with 9 bases fitting TRBD1. The germline V gene has CDR1 MNHEY and CDR2 SVGAGI. This CDR3 region has 15 residues. With V trimmed by 4 bases and J by 3 bases, 6 bases remained unmatched. In nucleotides, the CDR3 is TGTGCCAGCAGTTCCCCCGGGACAGGGAAAGAGACCCAGTACTTC. Protein: CASSSPGTGKETQYF.

The chain joins TRBV24-1 to TRBJ2-5; 11 bases are shared with TRBD2. Germline assignment: CDR1 KGHDR and CDR2 SFDVKD. Losses at the gene ends were 3 bases for V and 3 bases for J; bases not matched to a gene: 14. CDR3 length equals 19 residues. The CDR3 bases are TGTGCCACCAGTGATCCAGGACTAGCGGGCCCTCCCGGAAAAGAGACCCAGTACTTC. This gives the protein CATSDPGLAGPPGKETQYF.

V is TRBV21-1 and J is TRBJ1-1; the DNA was not compared with TRBD1, the D call given in the table. TRBV21-1 is classified as a pseudogene. The CDR3 extends over 12 amino acids. The CDR3 sequence: CASSKRGLEAFF. CDR3 coding DNA: TGTGCCAGCAGCAAAAGGGGCCTTGAAGCTTTCTTT.

CDR3 DNA: TGTGCCAGCAGCTTCGGGAAAGAGACTGAAGCTTTCTTT. Amino acids: CASSFGKETEAFF. V usage is TRBV5-5 and J usage is TRBJ1-1; D remains ambiguous. Trimming shortened V by 2 bases and J by 5 bases, and 10 bases separated the two germline ends. Germline values: CDR1 SGHKS, CDR2 YYEKEE (reference sequence). This CDR3 is 13 amino acids long.

The chain is built from TRBV30 and TRBJ2-5; possible D gene TRBD1, 5 bases. The CDR3 length is 13 residues. The germline CDR1 and CDR2 sequences are GTSNPN and SVGIG (reference sequence). Deletions cut 3 bases from V and 3 bases from J, with 11 bases between. CDR3 nucleotides: TGTGCCTGGAGCCAGGGAATGGAAGAGACCCAGTACTTC. It translates to CAWSQGMEETQYF.

J is TRBJ2-1 and V is TRBV2; the match to TRBD2 covers 14 bases. The J segment lost 7 bases and the V segment lost 5 bases, leaving 10 bases of the junction unmatched. In germline, CDR1 is SNHLY, CDR2 FYNNEI. The CDR3 has 17 amino acids. The CDR3 DNA reads as TGTGCCAGCAGTCCCGTAAGACTAGCGGGAGGGATAAATGAGCAGTTCTTC. It encodes CASSPVRLAGGINEQFF.

The CDR3 bases are TGTGCCTGGAGTGGGGATTCGGGGAAAAACACTGAAGCTTTCTTT. Translating it yields CAWSGDSGKNTEAFF. The chain combines TRBV30 with TRBJ1-1; D gene uncertain. CDR3 length: 15 amino acids. CDR1 is GTSNPN and CDR2 is SVGIG in the germline V gene (reference sequence). Trimming left V 1 base short and J 2 bases short, with 14 bases between.

The chain joins TRBV9 to TRBJ2-1, with 7 nucleotides matching TRBD2. The CDR3 is made up of 16 amino acids. Germline assignment: CDR1 SGDLS and CDR2 YYNGEE. Trimming cost V 0 bases and J 6 bases; bases outside gene matches: 9. The CDR3 spells CASSVDLAGVINEQFF. DNA of the CDR3: TGTGCCAGCAGCGTAGACCTCGCGGGAGTAATCAATGAGCAGTTCTTC.

The rearrangement links TRBV6-2 or TRBV6-3 to TRBJ2-1, with 8 bases aligning to TRBD1. Germline V lookup: CDR1 MNHEY, CDR2 SVGEGT. The junction had 5 bases not matched to a gene; V was cut back by 3 bases and J by 4 bases. CDR3 length: 15 residues. This chain's CDR3 is CASSYFRTGYNEQFF. The DNA for the CDR3 is TGTGCCAGCAGTTATTTTCGGACAGGGTACAATGAGCAGTTCTTC.

The genes are TRBV27 and TRBJ2-2, with D maybe TRBD1 (6 bases). V was trimmed by 6 bases and J by 2 bases, leaving 7 bases between them. The germline V gene encodes CDR1 MNHEY and CDR2 SMNVEV (reference sequence). CDR3 length: 13 amino acids. CDR3 amino acids: CASRQGNTGELFF. DNA for the CDR3: TGTGCCAGCAGACAGGGAAACACCGGGGAGCTGTTTTTT.

This chain uses TRBV7-6 with TRBJ2-3; TRBD1 might be the D (5 bases). Germline loops: CDR1 SGHVS, CDR2 FNYEAQ. The V and J ends lost 0 bases and 4 bases respectively, with 5 bases between them. The CDR3 is made up of 13 amino acids. The CDR3 protein is CASSLAGADTQYF. DNA of the CDR3: TGTGCCAGCAGCTTAGCAGGGGCAGATACGCAGTATTTT. The variable domain in full, completed from reference TRBV7-6 and TRBJ2-3, reads GAGVSQSPRYKVTKRGQDVALRCDPISGHVSLYWYRQALGQGPEFLTYFNYEAQQDKSGLPNDRFSAERPEGSISTLTIQRTEQRDSAMYRCASSLAGADTQYFGPGTRLTVL.

The rearrangement links TRBV7-9 to TRBJ1-2; TRBD1 is a possible D gene (6 bases). This CDR3 contains 15 residues. Germline V CDR1 and CDR2: SEHNR, FQNEAQ (reference sequence). V was pared by 2 bases and J by 4 bases, with 14 bases between. CDR3 in DNA: TGTGCCAGCAGCTTACTGGGGGCGCGTGGCTATGGCTACACCTTC. It specifies CASSLLGARGYGYTF. Filled out from reference TRBV7-9 and TRBJ1-2, the complete variable domain reads DTGVSQNPRHKITKRGQNVTFRCDPISEHNRLYWYRQTLGQGPEFLTYFQNEAQLEKSRLLSDRFSAERPKGSFSTLEIQRTEQGDSAMYLCASSLLGARGYGYTFGSGTRLTVV.

The genes are TRBV12-3 or TRBV12-4 and TRBJ1-6; 8 nucleotides agree with TRBD1. Germline trimming cut 4 bases from V and 12 bases from J; bases unmatched to any gene: 5. This CDR3 spans 13 amino acids. CDR3 coding DNA: TGTGCCAGCAGTTCTTCCAGGGGGCAACCCCTCCACTTT. Translating gives CASSSSRGQPLHF.

The chain employs TRBV5-4 and TRBJ2-5; tentative D call: TRBD1 (6 bases). Trimming stripped 0 bases from V and 5 bases from J, with 11 bases between. Germline CDR1 SGHNT, CDR2 YYREEE (reference sequence). This CDR3 has 14 residues. The CDR3 protein is CASSLDRVEETQYF. The CDR3 DNA sequence: TGTGCCAGCAGCTTGGACAGGGTCGAGGAGACCCAGTACTTC. Full variable domain (outside the CDR3, taken from reference TRBV5-4 and TRBJ2-5): ETGVTQSPTHLIKTRGQQVTLRCSSQSGHNTVSWYQQALGQGPQFIFQYYREEENGRGNFPPRFSGLQFPNYSSELNVNALELDDSALYLCASSLDRVEETQYFGPGTRLLVL.